This is a list of T cell receptor beta chains from one sample in a study of shared clonotypes between healthy human individuals. TCRdb keeps only in-frame clones here, not all; method: immunoSEQ multiplex PCR. The profile covers roughly 2,300,000 clones, with about nine tenths appearing a single time and more than 0.35% taken by the ten largest. Sequenced material: naive CD4+ T cells from PBMCs. These receptors were obtained from a man aged 18 to 30 in good health. Some clones in this sample may be carry-over from other donors' samples. Each CDR3 is given with its conserved first and last residue. D genes are given only for firm matches.

CDR3: CASSNWEPPDTQYF
D: NA
V: TRBV7-3
J: TRBJ2-3

CDR3: CASSLSLGGMGYEQYF
D: NA
V: TRBV11-2
J: TRBJ2-7

CDR3: CASSQTAGNEQFF
D: NA
V: TRBV18
J: TRBJ2-1

CDR3: CAWNRQPQGYTF
D: NA
V: TRBV30
J: TRBJ1-2

CDR3: CASSGRAPYTEAFF
D: NA
V: TRBV2
J: TRBJ1-1

CDR3: CASSTPEGSGANVLTF
D: NA
V: TRBV5-1
J: TRBJ2-6

CDR3: CASSEVQGPPGVRYF
D: NA
V: TRBV2
J: TRBJ2-5

CDR3: CASSLPSGIQFF
D: TRBD2
V: TRBV7-8
J: TRBJ2-1

CDR3: CSVDSRQGYYGYTF
D: TRBD1
V: TRBV29-1
J: TRBJ1-2

CDR3: CASSSRRQGGETQYF
D: TRBD1
V: TRBV7-9
J: TRBJ2-5

CDR3: CASSLVDSPQETQYF
D: NA
V: TRBV5-1
J: TRBJ2-5

CDR3: CASSELGQGSTGELFF
D: TRBD1
V: TRBV10-1
J: TRBJ2-2

CDR3: CASSVDRGPYGYTF
D: TRBD1
V: TRBV9
J: TRBJ1-2

CDR3: CASSERSSYNEQFF
D: NA
V: TRBV2
J: TRBJ2-1

CDR3: CSVAAGVNTEAFF
D: NA
V: TRBV29-1
J: TRBJ1-1

CDR3: CASTTGQVNEQFF
D: TRBD1
V: TRBV2
J: TRBJ2-1

CDR3: CASRRLAGDGEQYF
D: TRBD2
V: TRBV6-5
J: TRBJ2-7

CDR3: CASRPTWGGAFF
D: NA
V: TRBV11-2
J: TRBJ1-1

CDR3: CASSGQGAPYEQYF
D: TRBD1
V: TRBV2
J: TRBJ2-7

CDR3: CASSQDHNEQYF
D: NA
V: TRBV4-3
J: TRBJ2-7

CDR3: CASLSGLGETQYF
D: NA
V: TRBV25-1
J: TRBJ2-5

CDR3: CASRAPTYDTGELFF
D: NA
V: TRBV9
J: TRBJ2-2

CDR3: CASSPQTGEAFF
D: NA
V: TRBV19
J: TRBJ1-1

CDR3: CASSPRTGYNEQFF
D: TRBD1
V: TRBV5-1
J: TRBJ2-1

CDR3: CASGRTTPGLAGGADTQYF
D: TRBD2
V: TRBV27
J: TRBJ2-3

CDR3: CASSLEPSTNEKLFF
D: NA
V: TRBV7-2
J: TRBJ1-4

CDR3: CASTGLAPNEQFF
D: TRBD2
V: TRBV2
J: TRBJ2-1

CDR3: CATSRDAGADNEQFF
D: NA
V: TRBV15
J: TRBJ2-1

CDR3: CASSSSVGSGNTIYF
D: NA
V: TRBV27
J: TRBJ1-3

CDR3: CASSLTKNIQYF
D: NA
V: TRBV28
J: TRBJ2-4

CDR3: CASSYGQAGTEAFF
D: TRBD1
V: TRBV9
J: TRBJ1-1

CDR3: CASRLEESSYEQYF
D: NA
V: TRBV6-1
J: TRBJ2-7

CDR3: CASSQAPDSRRNEKLFF
D: NA
V: TRBV4-3
J: TRBJ1-4

CDR3: CASSLGGKNTEAFF
D: NA
V: TRBV27
J: TRBJ1-1

CDR3: CASSVDGGRPSNEQFF
D: TRBD2
V: TRBV9
J: TRBJ2-1

CDR3: CASSARFTTGTGELFF
D: NA
V: TRBV7-3
J: TRBJ2-2

CDR3: CASSFSTGELFF
D: NA
V: TRBV28
J: TRBJ2-2

CDR3: CASNSAGTGIHEQYF
D: TRBD1
V: TRBV28
J: TRBJ2-7

CDR3: CASSQDDGSGGDQPQHF
D: NA
V: TRBV4-1
J: TRBJ1-5

CDR3: CASIWGAGRGNQPQHF
D: NA
V: TRBV28
J: TRBJ1-5

CDR3: CASSQGGKGSQETQYF
D: NA
V: TRBV14
J: TRBJ2-5

CDR3: CASVRPGLGGYTF
D: NA
V: TRBV2
J: TRBJ1-2

CDR3: CASSYGVLETQYF
D: NA
V: TRBV6-6
J: TRBJ2-5

CDR3: CASTPGQGWTTEAFF
D: TRBD1
V: TRBV18
J: TRBJ1-1

CDR3: CASSLVSGGAKNIQYF
D: TRBD2
V: TRBV13
J: TRBJ2-4

CDR3: CASSPRTGGGYTF
D: TRBD1
V: TRBV27
J: TRBJ1-2

CDR3: CASSQDLRQGIQPQHF
D: TRBD1
V: TRBV4-2
J: TRBJ1-5

CDR3: CASSLQGYEQYF
D: NA
V: TRBV5-1
J: TRBJ2-7

CDR3: CSVGGRLAGANSYEQYF
D: TRBD2
V: TRBV29-1
J: TRBJ2-7

CDR3: CASSLSDTQYF
D: NA
V: TRBV5-6
J: TRBJ2-3